The 25 T cell receptor beta chains below all came from one sample that was sequenced in a study of blood T cells in healthy people across ages. Sample-barcoded 5' priming and a J-beta primer mix drove a second PCR of about 7 to 12 cycles. TCRdb used MiXCR to reprocess the 5' RACE reads, holding one entry per CDR3 protein. The sample lists roughly 700,000 distinct CDR3 sequences; 49% were seen once. Source material: blood. Every receptor here comes from a woman in her sixties or seventies in good health.

V is TRBV7-2 and J is TRBJ2-1; D gene uncertain. The CDR3 length is 15 residues. Germline V CDR1 and CDR2: SGHTA, FQGNSA. With 7 bases removed from V and 2 bases from J, the gap between germline ends came to 15 bases. Here the CDR3 reads CASTPPRSAYNEQFF. CDR3 nucleotide sequence: TGTGCCAGCACCCCACCCCGATCCGCCTACAATGAGCAGTTCTTC.

As concerns this clonotype: The junction shows a germline mismatch at one end, possibly a read error. The chain recombines TRBV6-1 with TRBJ1-2; D perhaps matches TRBD1 (5 bases). The CDR3 is 13 amino acids. The germline CDR1 and CDR2 sequences are MNHNS and SASEGT. The CDR3 spells CASSESRGHGYSF. CDR3 sequence (DNA): TGTGCCAGCAGTGAATCCCGGGGCCATGGCTACAGCTTC.

This clonotype was observed a handful of times. The chain carries TRBV5-1 and TRBJ2-1; D possibly matches TRBD1 or TRBD2 (6 bases each). The CDR3 extends over 15 amino acids. CDR1 SGHRS and CDR2 YFSETQ come from the germline V gene. V was clipped by 0 bases and J by 4 bases, with 11 bases between them. The CDR3 protein is CASSLVQGRYNEQFF. In DNA form, the CDR3 reads TGCGCCAGCAGCTTGGTTCAGGGGAGGTACAATGAGCAGTTCTTC.

This rearrangement joins TRBV5-1 to TRBJ1-6; tentatively, D is TRBD1 (6 bases). Germline-derived CDR1 and CDR2 are SGHRS and YFSETQ. Trimming took off 0 bases at V and 10 bases at J, with 17 bases between the two ends. This CDR3 spans 16 amino acids. The CDR3 sequence: CASSLDSLGAASPLHF. The DNA for the CDR3 is TGCGCCAGCAGCTTGGACTCCCTGGGGGCCGCCTCACCCCTCCACTTT.

V and J are TRBV20-1 and TRBJ2-7; D uncertain. CDR1 is DFQATT and CDR2 is SNEGSKA in the germline V gene (reference sequence). V shed 0 bases and J shed 2 bases, with 11 bases lying between them. The CDR3 length is 14 residues. The CDR3 nucleotides are TGCAGTGCTAGAGAAAGCAGGTTGCCCTACGAGCAGTACTTC. This sequence encodes CSARESRLPYEQYF.

The V and J genes are TRBV7-9 and TRBJ2-7; TRBD2 agrees at 8 bases. The CDR3 covers 14 residues. In germline, CDR1 is SEHNR, CDR2 FQNEAQ (reference sequence). J gave up 7 bases and V 5 bases, and 10 bases lay outside the gene matches. The CDR3 here is CASSPVGLVGEQYF. For the CDR3, the DNA is TGTGCCAGCAGCCCCGTGGGACTAGTCGGTGAGCAGTACTTC.

The chain recombines TRBV15 with TRBJ2-5; the match to TRBD2 covers 9 bases. The closer fit of TRBJ2-7 to the DNA end suggests the J call may be wrong. The CDR3 has 16 amino acids. The germline V gene has CDR1 LNHNV and CDR2 YYDKDF (reference sequence). In nucleotides, the CDR3 is TGTGCCACCAGCAGAGACCTCCTAGCGGGGAACTACGAGCAGTACTTC. Translating it yields CATSRDLLAGNYEQYF.

In the case of this clonotype: A read error may explain this, as a much larger clone is one base away. This sequence joins TRBV6-5 and TRBJ2-5; D ambiguous. The CDR3 contains 13 residues. The germline V gene encodes CDR1 MNHEY and CDR2 SVGAGI. The germline V and J ends were trimmed by 5 bases and 11 bases, with 18 bases remaining between them. The CDR3: CASSPLFGNEQYF. In nucleotides, the CDR3 is TGTGCCAGCAGTCCTCTTTTTGGAAATGAGCAGTACTTC.

V and J are TRBV7-9 and TRBJ2-4, with 9 bases that match TRBD1. The J call may not be correct, given that the DNA end is closer to TRBJ2-7. Germline-derived CDR1 and CDR2 are SEHNR and FQNEAQ (reference sequence). This CDR3 is 14 amino acids long. The CDR3 here is CASSLYRGHGEQYF. Written as DNA, the CDR3 is TGTGCCAGCAGCTTATACAGGGGGCATGGCGAGCAGTACTTC.

The rearrangement links TRBV20-1 to TRBJ1-1; D call uncertain. The CDR3 extends over 12 amino acids. Looked up from germline, CDR1 is DFQATT and CDR2 is SNEGSKA (reference sequence). Between the trimmed V and J ends, which lost 3 bases and 0 bases, there was a span of 5 bases. The chain's CDR3 is CSARVVNTEAFF. CDR3 coding DNA: TGCAGTGCTAGGGTCGTGAACACTGAAGCTTTCTTT.

This clonotype has only a few counts. The chain uses TRBV28 and TRBJ2-1; TRBD1 or TRBD2 may be the D gene (5 bases each). The CDR3 is 13 residues long. Trimming left V 3 bases short and J 7 bases short, with 10 bases between. CDR1 MDHEN and CDR2 SYDVKM come from the germline V gene. The DNA of the CDR3 is TGTGCCAGCAGTTTGGGTTGGGGGAATGAGCAGTTCTTC. Amino acids: CASSLGWGNEQFF.

The V and J genes are TRBV11-1 and TRBJ2-3; 11 positions match TRBD1. Germline values: CDR1 SGHAT, CDR2 FQDESV (reference sequence). The CDR3 runs 17 residues. The V gene end was trimmed by 5 bases and the J gene end by 3 bases; junction bases not matched to a gene: 10. CDR3 sequence reads: CASSDSLGQGATDTQYF. The CDR3 region has the DNA TGTGCCAGCAGCGACTCCCTCGGACAGGGGGCAACAGATACGCAGTATTTT.

CDR3 sequence reads: CASRTTGLTYGYTF. The CDR3 bases are TGTGCCAGCAGGACAACGGGACTTACCTATGGCTACACCTTC. The chain links TRBV28 to TRBJ1-2, with a possible D match to TRBD1 (5 bases). The CDR3 has 14 amino acids. The germline V gene encodes CDR1 MDHEN and CDR2 SYDVKM. V was shortened by 6 bases and J by 4 bases, with 15 bases between the two germline ends.

The V call is TRBV5-1, the J call TRBJ2-1; 8 nucleotides agree with TRBD2. This CDR3 comprises 16 residues. After removal of 6 bases from V and 7 bases from J, the junction contained 15 bases not matched to a gene. Germline lookup yields CDR1 SGHRS and CDR2 YFSETQ. The CDR3 sequence is CASTPGPGTRGNEQFF. CDR3 DNA: TGCGCCAGCACCCCGGGCCCCGGGACTAGAGGTAATGAGCAGTTCTTC.

This rearrangement joins TRBV20-1 to TRBJ1-2; D unclear. This CDR3 contains 15 residues. Germline V CDR1 and CDR2: DFQATT, SNEGSKA (reference sequence). The CDR3 sequence is CSVRDSGAANYGYTF. The CDR3 DNA follows: TGCAGCGTTAGAGATTCTGGAGCAGCTAACTATGGCTACACCTTC.

This clonotype appeared once. The rearrangement links TRBV6-1 to TRBJ2-3; D gene uncertain. Germline loops: CDR1 MNHNS, CDR2 SASEGT. The CDR3 runs 12 residues. V was clipped by 2 bases and J by 9 bases, with 9 bases between them. This CDR3 reads CASSELPVTQYF. In DNA form, the CDR3 reads TGTGCCAGCAGTGAATTGCCGGTAACGCAGTATTTT.

The rearrangement uses TRBV7-2 and TRBJ2-3; 11 positions agree with TRBD2. The CDR3 runs 16 residues. Trimming at V came to 6 bases and at J to 1 base, leaving 6 bases not matched to a gene. Germline V gene sequence: CDR1 SGHTA, CDR2 FQGNSA. The CDR3 bases are TGTGCCAGCAGTGAACCTAGCGGGAGGCGCACAGATACGCAGTATTTT. It is translated as CASSEPSGRRTDTQYF.

This clonotype turned up a few times. CDR3 nucleotide sequence: TGTGCCAGCAGCCAAGATCGTGCCAGCTCCTTTTATGGCTACACCTTC. Translating gives CASSQDRASSFYGYTF. The chain couples TRBV4-2 to TRBJ1-2; D uncertain. The CDR3 spans 16 residues. Trimming cost V 0 bases and J 5 bases, with 16 bases left between them. The germline CDR1 and CDR2 sequences are LGHNA and YNFKEQ.

This clonotype was observed a few times. The V gene is TRBV20-1, the J gene TRBJ1-6; 7 bases match TRBD1. The CDR3 is made up of 15 amino acids. J gave up 9 bases and V 6 bases, and 14 bases lay outside the gene matches. The germline V gene has CDR1 DFQATT and CDR2 SNEGSKA (reference sequence). CDR3 sequence (DNA): TGCAGTGCGAACCGACAGGGAGGGGGACTTTCACCCCTCCACTTT. It specifies CSANRQGGGLSPLHF.

The chain joins TRBV5-1 to TRBJ2-5; TRBD1 aligns across 8 bases. The CDR3 has 14 amino acids. V gave up 3 bases and J gave up 11 bases; unmatched junction bases: 12. Germline CDR1 and CDR2: SGHRS and YFSETQ. This chain's CDR3 is CASSSDRGRYTQYF. The CDR3 DNA follows: TGCGCCAGCAGCTCAGACAGGGGACGATATACACAGTACTTC.

Comments on this clonotype: At one boundary the junction diverges from the germline segment, which might be a read error. The chain carries TRBV7-2 and TRBJ2-1; D is ambiguous. The CDR3 spans 12 residues. In germline, CDR1 is SGHTA, CDR2 FQGNSA. The CDR3 loop reads CANSNDYNEQFF. DNA for the CDR3: TGTGCCAACAGCAATGACTACAATGAGCAGTTCTTC.

This clonotype was seen only once. This sequence joins TRBV20-1 and TRBJ2-4, with D possibly matching TRBD1 (6 bases). The DNA end favors TRBJ2-7, so the J call may be wrong. Germline V gene data show CDR1 as DFQATT and CDR2 as SNEGSKA (reference sequence). The CDR3 has 15 amino acids. The CDR3 coding sequence is TGCAGTGCTAGAGTGTGGGGGCCCCTCCCCTACGAGCAGTACTTC. This encodes CSARVWGPLPYEQYF.

This clonotype was detected only a few times. This chain uses TRBV28 with TRBJ1-2; no firm D call. The CDR3 has 13 residues. Trimming left V 8 bases short and J 5 bases short, with 15 bases between. The germline gives CDR1 MDHEN, CDR2 SYDVKM. CDR3 sequence reads: CASHLSGGYGYTF. As DNA, the CDR3 is TGTGCCAGCCACCTCAGCGGAGGGTATGGCTACACCTTC.

V gene TRBV29-1 combines with J gene TRBJ2-1, with D possibly matching TRBD2 (5 bases). The ends were cut back, 4 bases at V and 6 bases at J, with 7 bases in the middle. CDR3 length: 11 amino acids. Germline CDR1 SQVTM, CDR2 ANQGSEA. DNA for the CDR3: TGCAGCGTTGGTAGCGCCAATGAGCAGTTCTTC. Residues: CSVGSANEQFF.

V usage is TRBV9 and J usage is TRBJ2-7; 7 nucleotides agree with TRBD1. Germline V lookup: CDR1 SGDLS, CDR2 YYNGEE. The CDR3 is made up of 14 amino acids. J lost 1 base, V lost 4 bases, and 5 bases had no gene match. Here the CDR3 DNA reads TGTGCCAGCAGCACGGGACAGCGTTCCTACGAGCAGTACTTC. This translates into CASSTGQRSYEQYF.